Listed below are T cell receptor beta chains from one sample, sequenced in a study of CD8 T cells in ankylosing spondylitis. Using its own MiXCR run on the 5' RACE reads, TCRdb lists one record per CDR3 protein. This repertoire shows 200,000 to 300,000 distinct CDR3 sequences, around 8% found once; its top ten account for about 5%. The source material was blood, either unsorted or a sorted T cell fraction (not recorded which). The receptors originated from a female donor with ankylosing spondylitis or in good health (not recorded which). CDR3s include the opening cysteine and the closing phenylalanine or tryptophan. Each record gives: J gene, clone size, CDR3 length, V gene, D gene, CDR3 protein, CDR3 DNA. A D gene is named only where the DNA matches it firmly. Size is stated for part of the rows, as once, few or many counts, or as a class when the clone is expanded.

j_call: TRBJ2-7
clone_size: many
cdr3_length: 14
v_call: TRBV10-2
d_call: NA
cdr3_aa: CASSERDRDYEQYF
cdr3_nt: TGCGCCAGCAGTGAGAGGGATAGGGATTACGAGCAGTACTTC

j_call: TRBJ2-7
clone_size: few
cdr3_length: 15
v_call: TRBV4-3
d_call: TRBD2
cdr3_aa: CASSQGLAGQYEQYF
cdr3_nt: TGCGCCAGCAGCCAAGGACTAGCGGGACAATACGAGCAGTACTTC

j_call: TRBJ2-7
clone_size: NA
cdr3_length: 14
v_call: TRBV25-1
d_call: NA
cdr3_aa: CASSEYGKSYDQYF
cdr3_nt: TGTGCCAGCAGTGAATACGGGAAGAGCTACGACCAGTACTTC

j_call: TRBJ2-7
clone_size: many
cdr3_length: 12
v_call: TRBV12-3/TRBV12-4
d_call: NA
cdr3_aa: CASSFEGAEQYF
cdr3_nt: TGTGCCAGCAGTTTCGAAGGGGCCGAGCAGTACTTC

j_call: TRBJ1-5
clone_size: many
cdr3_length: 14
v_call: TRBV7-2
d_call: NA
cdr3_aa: CASSLEVEGGPQHF
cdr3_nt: TGTGCCAGCAGCTTGGAAGTAGAGGGTGGGCCCCAGCATTTT

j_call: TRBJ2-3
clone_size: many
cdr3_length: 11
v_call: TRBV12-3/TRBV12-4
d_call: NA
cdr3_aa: CASSLPDTQYF
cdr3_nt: TGTGCCAGCAGTTTACCGGATACGCAGTATTTT

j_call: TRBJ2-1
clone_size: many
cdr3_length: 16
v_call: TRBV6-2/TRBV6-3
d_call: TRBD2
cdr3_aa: CASRRLAGFLYNEQFF
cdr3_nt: TGTGCCAGCAGGAGACTAGCGGGGTTCCTCTACAATGAGCAGTTCTTC

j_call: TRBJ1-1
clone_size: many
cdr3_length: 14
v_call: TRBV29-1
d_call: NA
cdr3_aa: CSVTPQGGGGRAFF
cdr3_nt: TGCAGCGTCACTCCCCAGGGAGGAGGCGGGCGAGCTTTCTTT

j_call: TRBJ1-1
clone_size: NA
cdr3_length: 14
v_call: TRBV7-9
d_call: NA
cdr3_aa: CTSSLGGLNTEAFF
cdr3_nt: TGTACCAGCAGCTTAGGAGGGTTGAACACTGAAGCTTTCTTT

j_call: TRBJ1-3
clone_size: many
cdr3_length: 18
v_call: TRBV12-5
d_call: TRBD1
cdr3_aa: CASGKPGTDRSSGNTIYF
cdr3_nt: TGTGCTAGTGGGAAACCCGGGACAGACAGGAGCTCTGGAAACACCATATATTTT